This T cell receptor beta chain was captured in a study of T-cell reconstitution after alpha-beta-depleted transplantation in children. Unique molecular identifiers were incorporated into the prepared TCRbeta library. MiXCR, applied by TCRdb to the PCR reads, yields one record per CDR3 protein. The data contain about 29,000 distinct CDR3 sequences, roughly 6.3% of them singletons. The CDR3 totals 16 residues. Germline V gives CDR1 LGHNA, CDR2 YSLEER. The trim removed 0 bases at V and 6 bases at J, leaving 6 bases unmatched. This clonotype has ten or more counts. Antigen: not known. Study observations and caveats: Newly produced T cells mostly accounted for T-cell counts and diversity one year post-transplant.

Sequencing was performed on PBMCs, mostly from graft donor cells, taken 180 days after TCRalphabeta/CD19-depleted stem cell transplant. V is TRBV4-3 and J is TRBJ1-5; 9 bases align to TRBD1. This TCR was sampled from a male patient aged 10 to 17 who had a stem cell transplant for acute myeloid leukemia, so the T cells may come from the graft donor. The CDR3: CASSQDTGGGGQPQHF. DNA of the CDR3: TGCGCCAGCAGCCAAGATACAGGGGGCGGCGGTCAGCCCCAGCATTTT.